This T cell receptor (beta chain) was found in a study of cytomegalovirus exposure and HLA in healthy donors. Study-level points and caveats: Three of the chains that were CMV-associated were confirmed in vitro to be specific for CMV antigens.

PCR involved 60 Vbeta and 13 Jbeta primers. Assay: immunoSEQ multiplex PCR; the TCRdb copy retains only in-frame clones and omits some. The sample records 85,000 to 100,000 clones, about 85% being singletons. Regarding this clone: As yet, its antigen is unknown.

Sequencing was carried out using PBMCs. This clonotype was sampled from a female donor in good health and CMV-seropositive.

Written as DNA, the CDR3 is TGTGCCTGGAGTGGAGGCAAGCCCGGAAACACCATATATTTT. It translates to CAWSGGKPGNTIYF. The chain has TRBV30 and TRBJ1-3; unclear D gene. The CDR3 runs to 14 residues. Trimming took off 1 base at V and 4 bases at J, with 11 bases between the two ends. Per germline, CDR1 GTSNPN and CDR2 SVGIG (reference sequence). Combining the CDR3 with reference TRBV30 and TRBJ1-3 gives the whole variable domain SQTIHQWPATLVQPVGSPLSLECTVEGTSNPNLYWYRQAAGRGLQLLFYSVGIGQISSEVPQNLSASRPQDRQFILSSKKLLLSDSGFYLCAWSGGKPGNTIYFGEGSWLTVV.